Listed here are 4 T cell receptor beta chains from one sample, sequenced in a study of metastatic and nonmetastatic thyroid tumors. All patients were treatment-naive before thyroid surgery. TCRdb re-called the PCR reads via MiXCR. The repertoire includes 15,000 to 20,000 clones, 25% of them detected once, and less than 11% sits in the top ten. Source material: adjacent normal tissue. All receptors derive from a female donor with papillary thyroid cancer or a benign thyroid nodule (not recorded which). Some clones in this sample may be carry-over from other donors' samples.

This chain's CDR3 is CASRPTSGEADTQYF. CDR3 in DNA: TGTGCCAGCAGACCTACTAGCGGGGAGGCAGATACGCAGTATTTT. The chain uses TRBV7-3 and TRBJ2-3; TRBD2 matches at 10 bases. CDR3 length equals 15 residues. Looked up from germline, CDR1 is SGHTA and CDR2 is FQGTGA. V gave up 6 bases and J gave up 4 bases; unmatched junction bases: 7.

This clone is deemed large. This sample also contains other DNA sequences that code for the same CDR3. V is TRBV4-1 and J is TRBJ2-7, with 7 bases identical to TRBD1. Germline V lookup: CDR1 MGHRA, CDR2 YSYEKL. The V gene end was trimmed by 1 base and the J gene end by 5 bases; junction bases not matched to a gene: 8. The CDR3 loop spans 15 amino acids. CDR3: CASSQGVTGADEQYF. CDR3 DNA: TGCGCCAGCAGCCAAGGGGTTACAGGGGCGGACGAGCAGTACTTC.

This clone was counted ten times or more. This sequence joins TRBV6-2 or TRBV6-3 and TRBJ1-2; D unresolved. The germline gives CDR1 MNHEY, CDR2 SVGEGT. Deletions cut 0 bases from V and 4 bases from J, with 6 bases between. The CDR3 sequence is 13 residues long. CDR3 residues: CASSYSFLYGYTF. The CDR3 nucleotides are TGTGCCAGCAGTTACTCGTTTCTCTATGGCTACACCTTC.

The table lists this clone with many counts. Other DNA sequences in the sample encode the same CDR3. The chain has TRBV6-2 or TRBV6-3 and TRBJ2-7; TRBD1 matches 9 bases. Per the germline V gene, CDR1 is MNHEY and CDR2 is SVGEGT. There are 13 residues in the CDR3. The trim removed 4 bases at V and 6 bases at J, leaving 4 bases unmatched. DNA for the CDR3: TGTGCCAGCAGTTTTGGGACAGGGTCCGAGCAGTACTTC. This sequence encodes CASSFGTGSEQYF.